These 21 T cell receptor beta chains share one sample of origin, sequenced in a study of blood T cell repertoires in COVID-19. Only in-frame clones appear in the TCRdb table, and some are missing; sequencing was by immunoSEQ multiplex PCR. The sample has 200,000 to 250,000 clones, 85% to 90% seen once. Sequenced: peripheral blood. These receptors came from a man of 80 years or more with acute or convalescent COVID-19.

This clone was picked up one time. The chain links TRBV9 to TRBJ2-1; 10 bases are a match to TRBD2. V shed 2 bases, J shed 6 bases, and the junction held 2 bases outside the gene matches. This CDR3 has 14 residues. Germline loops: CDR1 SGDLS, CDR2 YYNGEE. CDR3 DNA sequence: TGTGCCAGCAGCGTCGGGACTAGCGCCAATGAGCAGTTCTTC. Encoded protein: CASSVGTSANEQFF.

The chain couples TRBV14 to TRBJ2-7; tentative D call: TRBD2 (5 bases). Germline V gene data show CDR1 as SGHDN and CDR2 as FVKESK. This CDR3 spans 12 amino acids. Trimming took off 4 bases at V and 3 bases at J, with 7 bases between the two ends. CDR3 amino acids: CASSRRGYEQYF. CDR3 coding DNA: TGTGCCAGCAGCCGCCGGGGCTACGAGCAGTACTTC.

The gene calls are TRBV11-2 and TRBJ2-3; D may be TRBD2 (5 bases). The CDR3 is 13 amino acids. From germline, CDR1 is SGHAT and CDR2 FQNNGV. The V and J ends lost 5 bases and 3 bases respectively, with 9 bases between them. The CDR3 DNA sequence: TGTGCCAGCAGCCCACTAGGGACAGATACGCAGTATTTT. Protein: CASSPLGTDTQYF.

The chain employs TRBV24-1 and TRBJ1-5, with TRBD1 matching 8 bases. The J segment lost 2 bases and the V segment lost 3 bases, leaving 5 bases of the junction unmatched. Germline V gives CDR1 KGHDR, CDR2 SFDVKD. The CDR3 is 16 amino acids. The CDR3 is CATSDPQGAGNQPQHF. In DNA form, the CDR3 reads TGTGCCACCAGTGATCCCCAGGGGGCGGGCAATCAGCCCCAGCATTTT.

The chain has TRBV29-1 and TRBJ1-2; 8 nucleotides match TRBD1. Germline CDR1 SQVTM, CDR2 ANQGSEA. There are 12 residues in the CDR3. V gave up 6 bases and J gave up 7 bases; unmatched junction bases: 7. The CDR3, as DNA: TGCAGCGTCCGACAGGGGAGTGGTGGCTACACCTTC. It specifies CSVRQGSGGYTF.

The CDR3 region has the DNA TGTGCCATCAGTGAGTCGGCGGGAGGGCCCTACGAGCAGTACGTC. Its translation is CAISESAGGPYEQYV. The chain carries TRBV10-3 and TRBJ2-7; TRBD2 aligns across 9 bases. The V segment lost 0 bases and the J segment 2 bases; nucleotides outside the gene matches: 2. This CDR3 is built from 15 residues. Germline V gene lookup returns CDR1 ENHRY and CDR2 SYGVKD.

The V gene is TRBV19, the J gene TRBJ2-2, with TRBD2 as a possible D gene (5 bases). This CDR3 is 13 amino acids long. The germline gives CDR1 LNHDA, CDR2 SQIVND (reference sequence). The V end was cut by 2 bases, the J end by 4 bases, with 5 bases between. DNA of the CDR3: TGTGCCAGTAGTATACGGGGCACCGGGGAGCTGTTTTTT. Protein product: CASSIRGTGELFF.

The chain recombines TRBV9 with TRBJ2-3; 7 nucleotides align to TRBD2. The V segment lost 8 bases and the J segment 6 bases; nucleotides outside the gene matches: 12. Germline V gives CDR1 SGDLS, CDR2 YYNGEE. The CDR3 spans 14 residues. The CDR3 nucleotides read TGTGCCAGTGCTATCGGGGCGGGAGTCGATACGCAGTATTTT. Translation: CASAIGAGVDTQYF.

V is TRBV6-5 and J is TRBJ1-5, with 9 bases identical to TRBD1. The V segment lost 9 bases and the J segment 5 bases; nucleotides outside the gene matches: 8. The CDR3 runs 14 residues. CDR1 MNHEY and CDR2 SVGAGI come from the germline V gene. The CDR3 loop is CASQTGGADQPQHF. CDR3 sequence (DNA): TGTGCCAGTCAAACAGGGGGCGCGGATCAGCCCCAGCATTTT.

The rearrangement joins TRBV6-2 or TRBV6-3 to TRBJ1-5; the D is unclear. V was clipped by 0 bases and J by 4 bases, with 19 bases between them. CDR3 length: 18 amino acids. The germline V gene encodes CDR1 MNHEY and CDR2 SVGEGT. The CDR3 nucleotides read TGTGCCAGCAGTTACTCTCCGGCAGGCCCGGCTATGAATCAGCCCCAGCATTTT. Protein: CASSYSPAGPAMNQPQHF.

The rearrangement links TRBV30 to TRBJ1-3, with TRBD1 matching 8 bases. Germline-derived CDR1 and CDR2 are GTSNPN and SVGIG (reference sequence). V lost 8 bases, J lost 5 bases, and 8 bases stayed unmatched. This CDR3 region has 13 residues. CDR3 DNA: TGTGCCGTTGGGACAGGCTCGCGAAACACCATATATTTT. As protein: CAVGTGSRNTIYF.

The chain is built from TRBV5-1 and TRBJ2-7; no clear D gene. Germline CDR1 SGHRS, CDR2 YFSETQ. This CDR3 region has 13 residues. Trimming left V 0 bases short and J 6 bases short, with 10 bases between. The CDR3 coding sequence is TGCGCCAGCAGCTTGGGTGCCGGCGGCGAGCAGTACTTC. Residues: CASSLGAGGEQYF.

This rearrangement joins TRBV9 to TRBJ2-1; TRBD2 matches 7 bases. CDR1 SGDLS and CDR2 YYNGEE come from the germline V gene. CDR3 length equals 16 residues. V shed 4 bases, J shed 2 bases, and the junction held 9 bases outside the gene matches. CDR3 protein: CASSPTERGAYNEQFF. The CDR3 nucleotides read TGTGCCAGCAGCCCTACGGAGCGGGGAGCCTACAATGAGCAGTTCTTC.

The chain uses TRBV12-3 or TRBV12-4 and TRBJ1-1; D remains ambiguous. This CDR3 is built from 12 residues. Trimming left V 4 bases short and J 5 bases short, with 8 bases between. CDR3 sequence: CASSYVGTEAFF. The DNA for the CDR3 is TGTGCCAGCAGTTATGTCGGGACTGAAGCTTTCTTT.

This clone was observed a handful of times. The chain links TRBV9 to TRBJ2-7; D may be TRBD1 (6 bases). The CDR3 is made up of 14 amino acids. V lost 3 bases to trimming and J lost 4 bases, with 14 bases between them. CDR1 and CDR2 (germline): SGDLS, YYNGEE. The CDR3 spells CASSDGRGPYEQYF. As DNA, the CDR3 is TGTGCCAGCAGCGATGGCAGGGGTCCGTACGAGCAGTACTTC.

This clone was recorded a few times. The CDR3 reads CASSATGEIDEQYV. The CDR3 nucleotides read TGTGCCAGCAGCGCTACAGGGGAAATAGACGAGCAGTACGTC. The chain carries TRBV7-9 and TRBJ2-7, with TRBD1 identical over 7 bases. Germline-derived CDR1 and CDR2 are SEHNR and FQNEAQ (reference sequence). Trimming at V came to 5 bases and at J to 5 bases, leaving 9 bases not matched to a gene. The CDR3 has 14 amino acids.

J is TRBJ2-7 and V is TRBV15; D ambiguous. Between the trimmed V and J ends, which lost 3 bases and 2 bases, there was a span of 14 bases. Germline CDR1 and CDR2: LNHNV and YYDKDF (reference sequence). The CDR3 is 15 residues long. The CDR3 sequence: CATSRSSASAYEQYV. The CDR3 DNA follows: TGTGCCACCAGCAGGTCATCCGCGAGCGCCTACGAGCAGTACGTC.

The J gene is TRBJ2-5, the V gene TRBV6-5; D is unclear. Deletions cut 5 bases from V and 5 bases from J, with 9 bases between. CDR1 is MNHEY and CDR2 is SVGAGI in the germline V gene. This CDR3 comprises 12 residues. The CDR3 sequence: CASSTLRETQYF. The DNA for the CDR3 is TGTGCCAGCAGTACTCTTCGGGAGACCCAGTACTTC.

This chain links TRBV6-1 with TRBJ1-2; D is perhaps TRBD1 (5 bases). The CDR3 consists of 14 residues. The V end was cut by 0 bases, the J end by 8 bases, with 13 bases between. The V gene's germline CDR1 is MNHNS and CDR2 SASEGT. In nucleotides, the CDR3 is TGTGCCAGCAGTGAAGCGAATCCGGGGGAAGGCTACACCTTC. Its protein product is CASSEANPGEGYTF.

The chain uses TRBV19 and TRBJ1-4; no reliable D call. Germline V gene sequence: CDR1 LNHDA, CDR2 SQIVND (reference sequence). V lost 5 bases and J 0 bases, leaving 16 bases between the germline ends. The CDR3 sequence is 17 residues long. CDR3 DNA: TGTGCCAGTAGTCAGCGGGGAAAAGGAACAACTAATGAAAAACTGTTTTTT. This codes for CASSQRGKGTTNEKLFF.

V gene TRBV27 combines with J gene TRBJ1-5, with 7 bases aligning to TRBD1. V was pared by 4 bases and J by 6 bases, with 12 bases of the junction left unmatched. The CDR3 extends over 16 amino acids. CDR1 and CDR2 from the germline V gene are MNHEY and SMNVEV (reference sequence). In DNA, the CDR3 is TGTGCCAGCAGTTCCGCGGGACAGATCGAGGGTCAGCCCCAGCATTTT. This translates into CASSSAGQIEGQPQHF.